Described below is a single T cell receptor beta chain sequence and its context. Its specific antigen is unknown. It has no much larger one-base neighbor in the sample; base qualities were not kept. The sample originates from a study of blood T cell repertoires in COVID-19 (dated by TCRdb to 2018 to 2020). For context, the study as a whole: The collaborator samples originated in the United States, Italy and Spain and spanned the acute and convalescent phases of COVID-19. Samples came from the ongoing ImmuneRACE study (first 160 participants) plus 1,254 subjects from 6 global collaborators. The material from the prospective study consisted of cDNA or gDNA derived from T cells, B-cell-depleted T cells, or PBMCs. Subjects who had been exposed to COVID-19, were actively infected with it, or had recovered from it provided the deeply sampled blood TCRbeta repertoires that made up the dataset. The repertoires were released in a freely available public database meant as a resource for research on the immune response to SARS-CoV-2. Where HLA class I and class II types were available, the types were taken from metadata supplied by the sample provider, not from assay-based typing. The sample metadata nearly always contained a de-identified subject ID, COVID-19 status, age in years and sex.

TCRbeta CDR3 regions were amplified from genomic DNA by means of the immunoSEQ Assay, a bias-controlled multiplex PCR. Processing in the source paper ran as follows. The number of nucleated cells in each sample was estimated from the amplification of reference gene primers within the assay. Sequence reads were collapsed and filtered to measure the absolute abundance of every unique TCRbeta CDR3 rearrangement. For each sample, productive Simpson clonality was calculated as the square root of Simpson's diversity index over productive rearrangements. TCRdb's version of the immuneACCESS table is confined to in-frame rearrangements and falls short of the full clone set. An unresolved V gene accounts for under half of the shortfall where checked; the remainder is of unknown origin. V, J and clone size reflect that table, while D and trimming were determined from the DNA. The sample data list fewer than 350,000 clones, and about four fifths of these were observed just once. Clones ranked in the top ten supply around 2.9% of the sample.

Here is what the overall study found, with its caveats: Clinical and demographic metadata were provided uncurated, with the amount varying by source and participant.

Each collaborating institution followed its own protocols to collect whole blood in K2EDTA tubes. Collaborator samples were shipped for TCRbeta analysis as frozen whole blood, isolated PBMCs, or DNA extracted from either sample type. The CDR3, from cysteine to phenylalanine, totals 16 residues. Only the CDR3 DNA stays, 48 bases, in frame from base 1. The germline V gene provides CDR1 MNHEY and CDR2 SVGAGI. The germline V and J ends show losses of 0 bases and 4 bases respectively, and no gene match explains 4 bases of the junction. The chain is encoded by TRBV6-5 joined to TRBJ1-2, with TRBD1 matching 11 junction bases. The sequenced sample was peripheral blood. This TCR derives from a woman between 55 and 75 years old with active or convalescent COVID-19. The nucleotide sequence is TGTGCCAGCAGTTACTCGGGAGGACAGGGGGCCTATGGCTACACCTTC. Its translation reads: CASSYSGGQGAYGYTF.